A selection of T cell receptor beta chains follows, all from one sample in a study of blood T cell repertoires in COVID-19. Method: immunoSEQ multiplex PCR; TCRdb's copy keeps in-frame clones and lacks some. This sample carries 210,000 or so clones, approximately 85% of them seen once, and the ten largest clones take approximately 5%. Sample: peripheral blood. The receptor source for this set is a man in his fifties with COVID-19, enrolled during active disease. Both conserved end residues are part of each CDR3. The D gene is left open where the match is weak. Expanded clones are given a class, and other clones once, few, many or no size at all.

D gene: .; V gene: TRBV15; clone size: .; J gene: TRBJ2-1; CDR3 protein: CATSRGGHEQFF; CDR3 DNA: TGTGCCACCAGCAGAGGGGGCCATGAGCAGTTCTTC
D gene: TRBD2; V gene: TRBV5-1; clone size: .; J gene: TRBJ2-6; CDR3 protein: CASSLGSGRSGANVLTF; CDR3 DNA: TGCGCCAGCAGCTTGGGTAGCGGGCGCTCTGGGGCCAACGTCCTGACTTTC
D gene: TRBD1; V gene: TRBV4-3; clone size: .; J gene: TRBJ1-6; CDR3 protein: CASANRGQSPLHF; CDR3 DNA: TGCGCCAGCGCTAACAGGGGGCAATCACCCCTCCACTTT
D gene: .; V gene: TRBV6-5; clone size: .; J gene: TRBJ2-7; CDR3 protein: CASSPRGVIYEQYF; CDR3 DNA: TGTGCCAGCAGCCCCAGGGGGGTTATCTACGAGCAGTACTTC
D gene: .; V gene: TRBV6-5; clone size: .; J gene: TRBJ2-7; CDR3 protein: CASSYPGQSYEQYF; CDR3 DNA: TGTGCCAGCAGTTACCCAGGACAGAGCTACGAGCAGTACTTC
D gene: .; V gene: TRBV7-3; clone size: .; J gene: TRBJ2-5; CDR3 protein: CASSLAPSASQETQYF; CDR3 DNA: TGTGCCAGCAGCCTAGCACCTAGCGCCTCCCAAGAGACCCAGTACTTC
D gene: TRBD1; V gene: TRBV18; clone size: .; J gene: TRBJ1-6; CDR3 protein: CASSGTGNNSPLHF; CDR3 DNA: TGTGCCAGCTCGGGGACAGGGAATAATTCACCCCTCCACTTT
D gene: .; V gene: TRBV19; clone size: .; J gene: TRBJ2-7; CDR3 protein: CASSPRGWDEQYF; CDR3 DNA: TGTGCCAGCAGTCCCCGGGGGTGGGACGAGCAGTACTTC
D gene: .; V gene: TRBV19; clone size: once; J gene: TRBJ2-1; CDR3 protein: CASSIQVYNEQFF; CDR3 DNA: TGTGCCAGTAGTATCCAGGTATACAATGAGCAGTTCTTC
D gene: TRBD1; V gene: TRBV6-6; clone size: few; J gene: TRBJ1-2; CDR3 protein: CASSASTGDGYTF; CDR3 DNA: TGTGCCAGCAGTGCGTCGACAGGGGATGGCTACACCTTC
D gene: .; V gene: TRBV9; clone size: .; J gene: TRBJ2-7; CDR3 protein: CASRVRGRIPLREQYF; CDR3 DNA: TGTGCCAGCAGGGTGCGGGGCCGCATCCCCCTACGCGAGCAGTACTTC
D gene: .; V gene: TRBV28; clone size: .; J gene: TRBJ2-5; CDR3 protein: CASRNSGYETQYF; CDR3 DNA: TGTGCCAGCAGGAACTCAGGGTACGAGACCCAGTACTTC
D gene: .; V gene: TRBV4-3; clone size: once; J gene: TRBJ2-7; CDR3 protein: CASSPRGGDEQYF; CDR3 DNA: TGCGCCAGCAGCCCCCGGGGAGGCGACGAGCAGTACTTC
D gene: .; V gene: TRBV19; clone size: .; J gene: TRBJ1-6; CDR3 protein: CASSIFGGSSYNSPLHF; CDR3 DNA: TGTGCCAGTAGTATATTCGGCGGTAGCTCCTATAATTCACCCCTCCACTTT
D gene: .; V gene: TRBV6-5; clone size: .; J gene: TRBJ2-2; CDR3 protein: CACRGRDTGELFF; CDR3 DNA: TGTGCTTGCAGGGGACGGGACACCGGGGAGCTGTTTTTT